The clone carrying this T cell receptor (beta chain) has more than one count but fewer than ten. There are 14 residues in the CDR3. CDR1 and CDR2 from the germline V gene are SNHLY and FYNNEI. V lost 4 bases and J 11 bases, leaving 20 bases between the germline ends. Depth targeted 1 in 200,000 to 1 in 1 million T cells, averaging approximately 9.9x coverage per clonotype. The data were produced by immunoSEQ multiplex PCR, yet TCRdb's version contains in-frame clones alone and is incomplete. The sample lists approximately 120,000 clones, 55% to 75% occurring once. From cryopreserved PBMCs came around 2 micrograms of genomic DNA used for TCR beta libraries. The data derive from a study of cytotoxic CD8 clonotypes in ibrutinib-treated CLL.

The rearrangement joins TRBV2 to TRBJ1-1; unclear D gene. The sequences come from PBMCs, collected after 24 months of ibrutinib treatment. The TCR comes from a human donor with chronic lymphocytic leukemia. CDR3 in DNA: TGTGCCAGCAGTGGGGTTCAAACTCAGCAGGAGGCTTTCTTT. Translated, it gives CASSGVQTQQEAFF.